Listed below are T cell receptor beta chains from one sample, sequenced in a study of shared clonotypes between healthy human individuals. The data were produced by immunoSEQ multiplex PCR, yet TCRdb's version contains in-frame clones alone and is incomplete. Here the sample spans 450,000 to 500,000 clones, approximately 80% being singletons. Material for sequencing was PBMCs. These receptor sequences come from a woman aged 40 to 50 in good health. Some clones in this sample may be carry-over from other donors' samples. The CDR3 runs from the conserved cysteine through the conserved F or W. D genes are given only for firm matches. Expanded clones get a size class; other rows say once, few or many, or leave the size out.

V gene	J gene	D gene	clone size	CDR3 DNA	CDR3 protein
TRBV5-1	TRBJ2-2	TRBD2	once	TGCGCCAGCAGCCTGATAGCGGGAAACACCGGGGAGCTGTTTTTT	CASSLIAGNTGELFF
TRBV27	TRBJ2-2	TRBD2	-	TGTGCCAGCAGTAGAGCTAGCGGGAGCTTCCCCGGGGAGCTGTTTTTT	CASSRASGSFPGELFF
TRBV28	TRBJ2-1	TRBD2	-	TGTGCCAGCAGTTTAAGCGGTACTAGCGGAAGGAATGAGCAGTTCTTC	CASSLSGTSGRNEQFF
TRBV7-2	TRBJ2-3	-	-	TGTGCCAGCAGCTCGGGTGGGACAGATACGCAGTATTTT	CASSSGGTDTQYF
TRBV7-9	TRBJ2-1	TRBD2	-	TGTGCCAGCAGCCCCGGGACTAGCGGGAGGAAGTCCTACAATGAGCAGTTCTTC	CASSPGTSGRKSYNEQFF
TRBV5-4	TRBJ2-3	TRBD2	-	TGTGCCAGCAGCCAAGCCCAATCGGCGGGAGGGGGAGATACGCAGTATTTT	CASSQAQSAGGGDTQYF
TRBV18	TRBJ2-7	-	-	TGTGCCAGCTCACCACGAGGGAGGTTCTACGAGCAGTACTTC	CASSPRGRFYEQYF
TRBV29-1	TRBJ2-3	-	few	TGCAGCGAGGGAGAGTCAGATACGCAGTATTTT	CSEGESDTQYF
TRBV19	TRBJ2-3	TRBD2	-	TGTGCCAGTAGTAGGACTAGCGGGAGCACAGATACGCAGTATTTT	CASSRTSGSTDTQYF
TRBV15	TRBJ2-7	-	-	TGTGCCACCAGCAGAGATTCCGGTGCGTCCGAGCAGTACTTC	CATSRDSGASEQYF
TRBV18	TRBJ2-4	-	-	TGTGCCAGCTCACGGGGCGAGGGGGACATTCAGTACTTC	CASSRGEGDIQYF
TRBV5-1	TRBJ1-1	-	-	TGCGCCAGCAGCTTGGTCAGTAGGGGAGGCACTGAAGCTTTCTTT	CASSLVSRGGTEAFF
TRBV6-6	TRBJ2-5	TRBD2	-	TGCGCCAGCAGCACTAGCGGGAGTTTAGAGACCCAGTACTTC	CASSTSGSLETQYF
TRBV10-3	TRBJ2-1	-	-	TGTGCCATCGGTGAAGCGGCCACGAGGGGTGAGCAGTTCTTC	CAIGEAATRGEQFF
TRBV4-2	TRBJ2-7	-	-	TGTGCCAGCAGCCAAGGCGGGATCGTATACGAGCAGTACTTC	CASSQGGIVYEQYF
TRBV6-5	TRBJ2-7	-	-	TGTGCCAGCAGTTACTCGGGGCCCGCCTACGAGCAGTACTTC	CASSYSGPAYEQYF
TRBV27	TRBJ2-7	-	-	TGTGCCAGCAGCCCTTACGCACAGGGATTCTGGGACGAGCAGTACTTC	CASSPYAQGFWDEQYF
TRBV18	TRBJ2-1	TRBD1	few	TGTGCCAGCTCCCTAGGACAGGACGGTGAGCAGTTCTTC	CASSLGQDGEQFF
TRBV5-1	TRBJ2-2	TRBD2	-	TGCGCCAGCAGCCCCGCAGCGGGATCGGGGGAGCTGTTTTTT	CASSPAAGSGELFF
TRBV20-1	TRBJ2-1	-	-	TGCAGTGCTGCCCAGGGTTCTGGGCAGTTCTTC	CSAAQGSGQFF
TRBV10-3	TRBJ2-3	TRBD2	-	TGTGCCACTGCGGCAGGGAGTAGCGGGAGCATAGATACGCAGTATTTT	CATAAGSSGSIDTQYF
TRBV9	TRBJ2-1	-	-	TGTGCCAGCAGCGTGTACGGGACTGAGGACAATGAGCAGTTCTTC	CASSVYGTEDNEQFF
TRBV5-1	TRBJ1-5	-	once	TGCGCCAGCAGCACCGGGGATGCGGATCAGCCCCAGCATTTT	CASSTGDADQPQHF
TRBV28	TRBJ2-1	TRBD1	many	TGTGCCAGCAGTCGCCACAGGGGCAGTGAGCAGTTCTTC	CASSRHRGSEQFF
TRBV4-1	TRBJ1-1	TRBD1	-	TGCGCCAGCAGCCAAATCCAACCCCGCGGGACAGGAGCCATTGAAGCTTTCTTT	CASSQIQPRGTGAIEAFF
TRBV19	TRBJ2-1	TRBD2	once	TGTGCCAGTAGTAGACTAGCGGGAGGGGTTCTGGATGAGCAGTTCTTC	CASSRLAGGVLDEQFF
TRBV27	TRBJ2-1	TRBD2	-	TGTGCCAGCAGTCCCCTAGCGGGAGGGGCCTACAATGAGCAGTTCTTC	CASSPLAGGAYNEQFF
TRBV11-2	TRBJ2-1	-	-	TGTGCCAGCAGCTTATCGGCGGGATGGATTCGGCAGTTCTTC	CASSLSAGWIRQFF
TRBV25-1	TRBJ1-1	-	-	TGTGCCAGCAGTGAGTTGGGGAACACTGAAGCTTTCTTT	CASSELGNTEAFF
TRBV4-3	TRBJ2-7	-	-	TGCGCCAGCAGACAAAAACAGGGAGGAGGGGAGCAGTACTTC	CASRQKQGGGEQYF
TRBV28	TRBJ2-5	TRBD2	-	TGTGCCAGCAAACTAGCGGGACGATGGGATGAGACCCAGTACTTC	CASKLAGRWDETQYF
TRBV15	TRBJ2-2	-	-	TGTGCCACCAGCAAGGACAGAAACACCGGGGAGCTGTTTTTT	CATSKDRNTGELFF
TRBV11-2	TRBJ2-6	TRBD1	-	TGTGCCAGCAGGACCAGGGGGAGAGGGGCCAACGTCCTGACTTTC	CASRTRGRGANVLTF
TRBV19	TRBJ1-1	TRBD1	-	TGTGCCAGTAGTCTATGGACAGGGGCGATGAACACTGAAGCTTTCTTT	CASSLWTGAMNTEAFF